These 20 T cell receptor beta chains were all obtained from the same sample, sequenced in a study of shared clonotypes between healthy human individuals. Measured with immunoSEQ multiplex PCR; TCRdb has only the in-frame clones, and not every one. Found here are approximately 2.3 million clones, about 92% of them singletons; the top ten hold about 0.37%. Sequencing was done on a sample of naive CD4+ T cells from PBMCs. Subset indicated: CD45RA+ positively selected. The receptors were sampled from a man aged 18 to 30 in good health. Some clones in this sample may be carry-over from other donors' samples.

V usage is TRBV5-1 and J usage is TRBJ1-5; D unresolved. This CDR3 is built from 14 residues. Trimming took off 2 bases at V and 3 bases at J, with 9 bases between the two ends. Germline V gene lookup returns CDR1 SGHRS and CDR2 YFSETQ. CDR3 region: CASSFAGDNQPQHF. CDR3 coding DNA: TGCGCCAGCAGCTTTGCCGGGGACAATCAGCCCCAGCATTTT.

A word on this clone: Other nucleotide sequences from this sample produce the same CDR3. The V and J genes are TRBV5-1 and TRBJ1-5, with D perhaps matching TRBD1 (6 bases). This CDR3 is 15 amino acids long. Germline V gene lookup returns CDR1 SGHRS and CDR2 YFSETQ. The germline V and J ends were trimmed by 0 bases and 4 bases, with 11 bases remaining between them. DNA for the CDR3: TGCGCCAGCAGCTTGGGAGGGGGGCCTAATCAGCCCCAGCATTTT. Translating it yields CASSLGGGPNQPQHF.

The chain recombines TRBV7-8 with TRBJ2-1; D is possibly TRBD1 or TRBD2 (7 bases each). Per the germline V gene, CDR1 is SGHVS and CDR2 is FQNEAQ. V lost 11 bases to trimming and J lost 7 bases, with 18 bases between them. CDR3 length equals 13 residues. CDR3 DNA sequence: TGTGCCTCCCGCAACAGGGGAGGGAATGAGCAGTTCTTC. Protein sequence: CASRNRGGNEQFF.

The CDR3 DNA reads TGTGCCAGTGCACCGGGACTAACCACCGATGAGCAGTTCTTC. Translating gives CASAPGLTTDEQFF. The chain uses TRBV19 and TRBJ2-1; 7 bases are shared with TRBD2. Germline V gene sequence: CDR1 LNHDA, CDR2 SQIVND (reference sequence). J gave up 8 bases and V 8 bases, and 12 bases lay outside the gene matches. The CDR3 length is 14 residues.

The chain has TRBV7-2 and TRBJ2-7, with a tentative D call TRBD2 (6 bases). Between the trimmed V and J ends, which lost 3 bases and 2 bases, there was a span of 8 bases. CDR1 and CDR2 (germline): SGHTA, FQGNSA. CDR3 length: 13 amino acids. DNA for the CDR3: TGTGCCAGCAGCTTCGGGACTCCCTACGAGCAGTACTTC. It encodes CASSFGTPYEQYF.

The chain is built from TRBV5-1 and TRBJ2-6; weak D call: TRBD1 (7 bases). Per the germline V gene, CDR1 is SGHRS and CDR2 is YFSETQ. This CDR3 comprises 20 residues. V was pared by 4 bases and J by 0 bases, with 23 bases between. The CDR3 here is CASSRPRDRPYDSGANVLTF. CDR3 sequence (DNA): TGCGCCAGCAGCCGGCCGCGGGACAGACCTTACGACTCTGGGGCCAACGTCCTGACTTTC. Supplemented by reference TRBV5-1 and TRBJ2-6, the full variable domain reads KAGVTQTPRYLIKTRGQQVTLSCSPISGHRSVSWYQQTPGQGLQFLFEYFSETQRNKGNFPGRFSGRQFSNSRSEMNVSTLELGDSALYLCASSRPRDRPYDSGANVLTFGAGSRLTVL.

A remark on this clone: Additional DNA sequences in this sample encode the identical CDR3. The chain is built from TRBV6-1 and TRBJ2-4; no clear D gene. The V and J ends lost 1 base and 7 bases respectively, with 5 bases between them. Germline V gene sequence: CDR1 MNHNS, CDR2 SASEGT. CDR3 size: 12 residues. The CDR3 region is CASSEVGNIQYF. DNA for the CDR3: TGTGCCAGCAGTGAAGTAGGGAACATTCAGTACTTC.

Worth noting for this clone: The sample carries other DNA sequences with the same CDR3. The rearrangement joins TRBV6-5 to TRBJ1-2, with D possibly matching TRBD1 (5 bases). In germline, CDR1 is MNHEY, CDR2 SVGAGI. The CDR3 runs to 13 residues. V dropped 0 bases and J dropped 5 bases, with 7 bases sitting between them. The CDR3 DNA is TGTGCCAGCAGTTACTCGGCAGGGTATGGCTACACCTTC. The encoded protein is CASSYSAGYGYTF.

The genes are TRBV6-6 and TRBJ1-2, with 9 bases aligning to TRBD1. Germline CDR1 and CDR2: MNHNY and SVGAGI (reference sequence). The J segment lost 5 bases and the V segment lost 7 bases, leaving 5 bases of the junction unmatched. The CDR3 consists of 13 residues. CDR3 nucleotide sequence: TGTGCCAGCACTTGGGACAGGGCGTATGGCTACACCTTC. This encodes CASTWDRAYGYTF.

The genes are TRBV7-9 and TRBJ2-3; possible D gene TRBD2, 6 bases. The CDR3 length is 14 residues. Germline V CDR1 and CDR2: SEHNR, FQNEAQ (reference sequence). Trimming took off 7 bases at V and 2 bases at J, with 13 bases between the two ends. The CDR3 DNA is TGTGCCAGCACCGTACTAGCAGCCACAGATACGCAGTATTTT. Amino acid sequence: CASTVLAATDTQYF.

About this clone: The sample has other DNA sequences that encode this CDR3 too. This sequence joins TRBV6-5 and TRBJ2-7, with 10 positions matching TRBD1. J lost 0 bases, V lost 5 bases, and 1 base had no gene match. The CDR3 is 14 amino acids. Germline V CDR1 and CDR2: MNHEY, SVGAGI. The CDR3 sequence: CASSRDRGSYEQYF. The CDR3 bases are TGTGCCAGCAGTCGGGACAGGGGCTCCTACGAGCAGTACTTC.

This rearrangement joins TRBV11-2 to TRBJ2-2, with 9 bases that match TRBD1. Germline CDR1 reads SGHAT; CDR2 reads FQNNGV. The CDR3 extends over 16 amino acids. The trim removed 5 bases at V and 3 bases at J, leaving 7 bases unmatched. CDR3 amino acids: CASSHHRGLDTGELFF. The DNA of the CDR3 is TGTGCCAGCAGCCATCACAGGGGGCTGGACACCGGGGAGCTGTTTTTT.

J is TRBJ2-4 and V is TRBV11-1; D gene unclear. Germline values: CDR1 SGHAT, CDR2 FQDESV (reference sequence). Trimming took 3 bases from V and 1 from J, leaving 10 bases between them. CDR3 length: 15 amino acids. This CDR3 reads CASSFDVLAKNIQYF. The CDR3 coding sequence is TGTGCCAGCAGCTTCGATGTGCTGGCCAAAAACATTCAGTACTTC.

V is TRBV28 and J is TRBJ2-5; a weak D match, TRBD1 (5 bases). The germline gives CDR1 MDHEN, CDR2 SYDVKM. Between the trimmed V and J ends, which lost 7 bases and 7 bases, there was a span of 22 bases. The CDR3 runs to 15 residues. This chain's CDR3 is CASTSSGEGVGTQYF. Here the CDR3 DNA reads TGTGCCAGCACCTCTTCTGGGGAAGGGGTGGGGACCCAGTACTTC.

This rearrangement joins TRBV9 to TRBJ2-3; 15 bases are shared with TRBD2. Germline V gene lookup returns CDR1 SGDLS and CDR2 YYNGEE. This CDR3 contains 17 residues. With V trimmed by 4 bases and J by 0 bases, 3 bases remained unmatched. CDR3 protein: CASSHGLAGGSTDTQYF. DNA for the CDR3: TGTGCCAGCAGCCACGGACTAGCGGGAGGGAGCACAGATACGCAGTATTTT.

The DNA of the CDR3 is TGTGCCAGCTCACAGAAACTAGCGGGAGGAAGCAATGAGCAGTTCTTC. This codes for CASSQKLAGGSNEQFF. This sequence joins TRBV18 and TRBJ2-1; 12 positions match TRBD2. Germline trimming cut 4 bases from V and 6 bases from J; bases unmatched to any gene: 7. CDR1 and CDR2 from the germline V gene are KGHSH and LQKENI. The CDR3 totals 16 residues.

J is TRBJ2-4 and V is TRBV7-2; D might be TRBD1 (6 bases). There are 15 residues in the CDR3. CDR1 and CDR2 from the germline V gene are SGHTA and FQGNSA. V lost 3 bases and J lost 1, with 10 bases in between. Written as DNA, the CDR3 is TGTGCCAGCAGCTTCGTAAGGGGGGCCAAAAACATTCAGTACTTC. The encoded protein is CASSFVRGAKNIQYF. The full variable domain, completed using reference TRBV7-2 and TRBJ2-4, is GAGVSQSPSNKVTEKGKDVELRCDPISGHTALYWYRQSLGQGLEFLIYFQGNSAPDKSGLPSDRFSAERTGGSVSTLTIQRTQQEDSAVYLCASSFVRGAKNIQYFGAGTRLSVL.

The chain carries TRBV28 and TRBJ2-7; 8 nucleotides align to TRBD1. V lost 5 bases and J lost 5; bases outside the gene matches: 5. The CDR3 is made up of 13 amino acids. Germline V gives CDR1 MDHEN, CDR2 SYDVKM. CDR3 residues: CASSTRQGNEQYF. In DNA, the CDR3 is TGTGCCAGCAGTACGCGACAGGGGAACGAGCAGTACTTC.

The chain has TRBV2 and TRBJ2-7; TRBD1 agrees at 9 bases. The V gene's germline CDR1 is SNHLY and CDR2 FYNNEI. This CDR3 is built from 15 residues. Trimming removed 5 bases from V and 4 bases from J; junction bases left unmatched: 9. The CDR3 loop is CASSPPGQGRYEQYF. For the CDR3, the DNA is TGTGCCAGCAGTCCACCGGGACAGGGTCGATACGAGCAGTACTTC.

The chain couples TRBV28 to TRBJ1-1, with TRBD1 as a possible D gene (5 bases). The CDR3 sequence is 14 residues long. Trimming took off 7 bases at V and 0 bases at J, with 12 bases between the two ends. Looked up from germline, CDR1 is MDHEN and CDR2 is SYDVKM. DNA for the CDR3: TGTGCCAGCACCCGACAGAACATGAACACTGAAGCTTTCTTT. It specifies CASTRQNMNTEAFF.